These T cell receptor beta chains were read from a single sample in a study of a mutant IDH1 vaccine in newly diagnosed glioma. The repertoire was sequenced with immunoSEQ multiplex PCR; TCRdb's copy has only in-frame clones and lacks some. Of over 9,000 clones listed, around 87% are singletons. These receptors are not linked to any known antigen. The source material was PBMCs, sampled from a glioma patient whose treatment included an IDH1 peptide vaccine. All receptors derive from a woman between 35 and 50 years old with glioma. Some clones in this sample may be carry-over from other donors' samples. The CDR3 runs from the conserved cysteine through the conserved F or W. D genes are given only for firm matches. Clone size is given for some rows only: seen once, a few or many times, or a class if the clone is expanded.

TRBV28,NA,TRBJ1-5,NA,CASSSTRQAIFNQPQHF,TGTGCCAGCAGTTCCACGCGACAGGCAATCTTCAATCAGCCCCAGCATTTT
TRBV6-1,TRBD1,TRBJ2-7,once,CASSGGASGYEQYF,TGTGCCAGCTCAGGGGGCGCAAGTGGTTACGAGCAGTACTTC
TRBV28,NA,TRBJ1-2,NA,CASNLGRGDYGYTF,TGTGCCAGCAACCTAGGTCGGGGCGACTATGGCTACACCTTC
TRBV19,NA,TRBJ1-5,NA,CASPLPQVSGGNQPQHF,TGTGCCAGCCCACTCCCCCAGGTTTCGGGGGGAAATCAGCCCCAGCATTTT
TRBV30,NA,TRBJ1-3,NA,CAWTVGNTIYF,TGTGCCTGGACAGTTGGAAACACCATATATTTT
TRBV29-1,TRBD1,TRBJ1-3,NA,CSVERDSSGNTIYF,TGCAGCGTTGAGAGGGACAGCTCTGGAAACACCATATATTTT
TRBV11-3,NA,TRBJ1-3,NA,CASSSAKDIPSKLLGNTIYF,TGTGCCAGCAGCTCAGCCAAGGACATCCCATCGAAGCTCCTTGGAAACACCATATATTTT
TRBV4-1,NA,TRBJ1-5,NA,CASSQGWGVSNQPQHF,TGCGCCAGCAGCCAAGGATGGGGGGTAAGCAATCAGCCCCAGCATTTT
TRBV21-1,NA,TRBJ1-5,NA,CASSKVGGSSNQPQHF,TGTGCCAGCAGCAAAGTCGGCGGGAGCAGCAATCAGCCCCAGCATTTT
TRBV7-9,TRBD2,TRBJ2-5,NA,CASSLGTSGGTQETQYF,TGTGCCAGCAGCTTAGGGACTAGCGGGGGGACTCAAGAGACCCAGTACTTC
TRBV7-8,NA,TRBJ1-5,NA,CASSLSLNQPQHF,TGTGCCAGCAGCTTGTCACTGAATCAGCCCCAGCATTTT
TRBV10-1,NA,TRBJ2-3,NA,CASGNSDTQYF,TGCGCCAGCGGTAACTCGGATACGCAGTATTTT
TRBV6-5,NA,TRBJ1-1,NA,CASRETGATEAFF,TGTGCCAGCAGGGAGACAGGAGCCACTGAAGCTTTCTTT
TRBV28,TRBD1,TRBJ1-5,NA,CASSLRTGGILYSNQPQHF,TGTGCCAGCAGTTTGAGGACAGGGGGCATTCTATATAGCAATCAGCCCCAGCATTTT
TRBV9,NA,TRBJ1-3,NA,CASSGGVAGNTIYF,TGTGCCAGCAGCGGAGGGGTAGCAGGAAACACCATATATTTT
TRBV27,TRBD1,TRBJ2-7,NA,CASSDGTGGYEQYF,TGTGCCAGCAGTGACGGGACAGGGGGCTACGAGCAGTACTTC
TRBV5-2,NA,TRBJ1-2,NA,CASNKARRKTYGYTF,TGTGCCAGCAACAAAGCGAGACGAAAGACCTATGGCTACACCTTC
TRBV19,NA,TRBJ2-1,once,CASSIVPDGPEQFF,TGTGCCAGTAGTATAGTCCCCGACGGTCCTGAGCAGTTCTTC
TRBV5-1,TRBD2,TRBJ2-3,NA,CASSSGLAGVDTQYF,TGCGCCAGCAGCAGTGGACTAGCGGGAGTTGATACGCAGTATTTT
TRBV6-5,NA,TRBJ2-7,NA,CASSYTNGASYEQYF,TGTGCCAGCAGTTACACAAACGGGGCGTCCTACGAGCAGTACTTC
TRBV14,NA,TRBJ2-5,NA,CASSQLGQETQYF,TGTGCCAGCAGCCAACTCGGCCAAGAGACCCAGTACTTC
TRBV27,TRBD1,TRBJ1-5,NA,CASSPRQGAQHF,TGTGCCAGCAGTCCCCGACAGGGGGCCCAGCATTTT
TRBV4-1,NA,TRBJ1-2,NA,CASSQGLDFNYGYTF,TGCGCCAGCAGCCAAGGTCTAGACTTTAACTATGGCTACACCTTC
TRBV6-1,TRBD2,TRBJ2-1,once,CASSGSSGSSDEQFF,TGTGCCAGCAGTGGATCTAGCGGGAGCTCCGATGAGCAGTTCTTC
TRBV7-9,NA,TRBJ2-7,NA,CASSLAGARDYEQYF,TGTGCCAGCAGCTTAGCGGGGGCTCGAGACTACGAGCAGTACTTC
TRBV27,TRBD2,TRBJ2-3,few,CASSSILAGSTDTQYF,TGTGCCAGCAGTTCGATACTAGCGGGAAGCACAGATACGCAGTATTTT
TRBV6-5,NA,TRBJ2-7,NA,CASGRDRKNEQYF,TGTGCCAGCGGGAGGGACAGAAAGAACGAGCAGTACTTC
TRBV20-1,NA,TRBJ1-2,NA,CSVGEGGYTF,TGCAGCGTGGGGGAAGGTGGCTACACCTTC
TRBV7-9,NA,TRBJ1-1,NA,CASSSGQNTEAFF,TGTGCCAGCAGCTCTGGACAGAACACTGAAGCTTTCTTT
TRBV7-9,NA,TRBJ1-1,NA,CASSATGTITEAFF,TGTGCCAGCAGCGCAACCGGGACAATCACTGAAGCTTTCTTT
TRBV29-1,TRBD1,TRBJ2-2,NA,CSVGDREGAGELFF,TGCAGCGTGGGCGACAGGGAAGGTGCCGGGGAGCTGTTTTTT
TRBV19,NA,TRBJ2-1,NA,CASSIVGGMGPNEQFF,TGTGCCAGTAGTATAGTCGGCGGAATGGGGCCAAATGAGCAGTTCTTC
TRBV13,NA,TRBJ1-3,once,CASSFPSDGGNTIYF,TGTGCCAGCAGCTTCCCCTCGGACGGTGGAAACACCATATATTTT
TRBV19,NA,TRBJ1-1,NA,CASSIPKSNTEAFF,TGTGCCAGTAGTATCCCAAAATCGAACACTGAAGCTTTCTTT
TRBV7-9,NA,TRBJ1-2,NA,CASRWGTGYTF,TGTGCCAGCAGGTGGGGTACAGGCTACACCTTC
TRBV25-1,TRBD1,TRBJ2-3,NA,CASRSTGSTDTQYF,TGTGCCAGCAGATCGACAGGGTCCACAGATACGCAGTATTTT
TRBV11-2,NA,TRBJ2-5,once,CASSPSRDRLQETQYF,TGTGCCAGCAGCCCGTCGCGGGACAGACTCCAAGAGACCCAGTACTTC
TRBV30,TRBD2,TRBJ2-2,few,CAWSETSGGPITGELFF,TGTGCCTGGAGTGAGACTAGCGGGGGGCCGATCACCGGGGAGCTGTTTTTT
TRBV11-2,NA,TRBJ2-1,NA,CASSFLPFSYNEQFF,TGTGCCAGCAGCTTTCTGCCATTCTCCTACAATGAGCAGTTCTTC
TRBV5-1,TRBD1,TRBJ2-7,NA,CASSHRDRASYEQYF,TGCGCCAGCAGCCACAGGGACAGGGCAAGTTACGAGCAGTACTTC
TRBV2,NA,TRBJ1-5,NA,CASSGDFQPQHF,TGTGCCAGCAGTGGCGACTTCCAGCCCCAGCATTTT
TRBV29-1,NA,TRBJ2-2,NA,CSVAGTDTGELFF,TGCAGCGTTGCCGGGACGGACACCGGGGAGCTGTTTTTT
TRBV2,TRBD1,TRBJ1-2,NA,CASSEVGQGADGYTF,TGTGCCAGCAGTGAAGTGGGACAGGGGGCCGATGGCTACACCTTC
TRBV11-2,NA,TRBJ1-1,NA,CASREGDIGGVAEAFF,TGTGCCAGCAGGGAAGGGGATATAGGGGGTGTGGCTGAAGCTTTCTTT
TRBV30,NA,TRBJ1-2,NA,CARLTDYGYTF,TGTGCCAGGTTAACGGACTATGGCTACACCTTC
TRBV2,NA,TRBJ2-4,NA,CASSDQPPAKNIQYF,TGTGCCAGCAGTGACCAGCCCCCGGCCAAAAACATTCAGTACTTC